The 5 T cell receptor beta chains below were found in one sample sequenced in a study of long-term antiretroviral therapy in people with HIV. Survey level was the resolution at which the v3.0 immunoSEQ assay ran. The table came from immunoSEQ multiplex PCR; TCRdb's copy has only in-frame clones and leaves some out. The data contain about 36,000 clones, more than 80% of them singletons. This specimen was unsorted PBMCs, taken 3.4 years after starting antiretroviral therapy. The source is a man between 25 and 39 years old with HIV.

This sequence joins TRBV28 and TRBJ2-5; D is undetermined. V lost 2 bases, J lost 4 bases, and 17 bases lay in between. This CDR3 region has 16 residues. Germline lookup yields CDR1 MDHEN and CDR2 SYDVKM. The CDR3 DNA reads as TGTGCCAGCAGTTTAGAATCACCCGCCGGTGCAGAGACCCAGTACTTC. Amino acid sequence: CASSLESPAGAETQYF. The full variable domain, in which reference TRBV28 and TRBJ2-5 provide the parts outside the CDR3, is DVKVTQSSRYLVKRTGEKVFLECVQDMDHENMFWYRQDPGLGLRLIYFSYDVKMKEKGDIPEGYSVSREKKERFSLILESASTNQTSMYLCASSLESPAGAETQYFGPGTRLLVL.

This chain joins TRBV7-9 and TRBJ1-2, with a possible D match to TRBD1 (5 bases). The CDR3 has 16 amino acids. CDR1 and CDR2 (germline): SEHNR, FQNEAQ (reference sequence). The V gene lost 5 bases and the J gene lost 1 base, with 17 bases spanning the gap. Written as DNA, the CDR3 is TGTGCCAGCAGCCAATCCCTCGACAGTCTTAACTATGGCTACACCTTC. It encodes CASSQSLDSLNYGYTF.

This clone was seen only a few times. The chain has TRBV5-1 and TRBJ2-7; D remains unclear. With 4 bases removed from V and 3 bases from J, the gap between germline ends came to 14 bases. The germline CDR1 and CDR2 sequences are SGHRS and YFSETQ. This CDR3 is built from 14 residues. The CDR3 DNA reads TGCGCCAGCAGCCAAGGCCGCTACAGCTACGAGCAGTACTTC. Translating it yields CASSQGRYSYEQYF.

The chain is built from TRBV15 and TRBJ2-7, with D maybe TRBD1 (5 bases). Germline-derived CDR1 and CDR2 are LNHNV and YYDKDF (reference sequence). The CDR3 contains 18 residues. Trimming removed 1 base from V and 0 bases from J, with 19 bases in between. For the CDR3, the DNA is TGTGCCACCAGCAGAGTCCCCCTCCTAGGGGTTAGCTCCTACGAGCAGTACTTC. Translated: CATSRVPLLGVSSYEQYF.

A few counts support this clone. The genes are TRBV27 and TRBJ2-7; the match to TRBD2 covers 9 bases. Losses at the gene ends were 8 bases for V and 7 bases for J; bases not matched to a gene: 6. Germline V gene data show CDR1 as MNHEY and CDR2 as SMNVEV (reference sequence). The CDR3 sequence is 12 residues long. CDR3 nucleotide sequence: TGTGCCAGCGGCGGGAGGGCCGGGGAGCAGTACTTC. It specifies CASGGRAGEQYF.